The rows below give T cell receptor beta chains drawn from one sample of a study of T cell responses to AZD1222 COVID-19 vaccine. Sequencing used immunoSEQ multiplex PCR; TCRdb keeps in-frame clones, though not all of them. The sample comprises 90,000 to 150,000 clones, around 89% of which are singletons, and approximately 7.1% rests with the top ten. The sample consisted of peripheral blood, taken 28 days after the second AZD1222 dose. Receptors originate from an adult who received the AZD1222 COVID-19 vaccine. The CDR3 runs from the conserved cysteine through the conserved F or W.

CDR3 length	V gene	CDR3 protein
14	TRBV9	CASSVDPTNYEQYF
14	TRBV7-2	CASKALDSYNEQFF
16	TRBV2	CASSEWGRSMNTEAFF
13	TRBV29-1	CSVEEGSNYGYTF
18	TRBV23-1	CASISSGTSGRITYEQYF
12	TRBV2	CASSEYTGELFF
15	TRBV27	CASSLHLASYNEQFF
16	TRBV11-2	CASSSVSPGNNYGYTF
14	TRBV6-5	CASSLVESTDTQYF
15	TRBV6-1	CASSEAGDRIYGYTF
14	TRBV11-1	CASSPGQRSYEQYF
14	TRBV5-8	CASSPRTPNSPLHF
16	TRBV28	CASTPSVTSGSGEQFF
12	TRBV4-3	CASSQEGDTQYF
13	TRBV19	CASSIPQGVEAFF
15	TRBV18	CASSPDLTVTDGYTF
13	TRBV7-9	CASSLTTGWGYTF
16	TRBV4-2	CASSQATQGGRNGYTF
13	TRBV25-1	CASSAWIREKLFF
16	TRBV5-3	CARSGRDRGLNTEAFF
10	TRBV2	CASREEGQYF
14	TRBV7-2	CASSPPGAYNEQFF
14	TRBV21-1	CASSNFVCYNEQFF
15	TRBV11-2	CASSLTQGPTDTQYF
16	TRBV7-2	CASSLPGLVVDNEQFF
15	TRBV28	CASSLGLGIEDTQYF
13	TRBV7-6	CASSSGQSREQYF
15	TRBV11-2	CASSPGPSWQETQYF
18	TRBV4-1	CASSQGLAGISSTDTQYF
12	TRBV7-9	CASSWDGYEQYF
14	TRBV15	CATSIASGGDTQYF
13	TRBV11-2	CASSLAQWTEQFF
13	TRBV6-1	CASSESRGYEQYF
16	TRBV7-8	CASSGSVGGRRETQYF
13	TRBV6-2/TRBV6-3	CASSYGEYNEQFF
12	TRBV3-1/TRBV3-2	CASSQGNTEAFF
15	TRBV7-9	CASSLGVGSSYEQYF
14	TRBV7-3	CASSPLSGANVLTF
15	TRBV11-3	CASSFSGTGGLEQYF
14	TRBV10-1	CASSRIDRTYEQYF
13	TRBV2	CASSEGNSYEQYF
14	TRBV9	CASSVGGDYNEQFF
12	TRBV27	CASSSTGRTTYF
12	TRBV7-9	CASSSDRAGYTF
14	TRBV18	CASSQSEGIGELFF
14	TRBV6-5	CASSYSSRGNEQYF
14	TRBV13	CASSFLGRNSPLHF
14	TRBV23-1	CASCSGSGANVLTF
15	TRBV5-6	CASSFRPYSNQPQHF
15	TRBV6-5	CASSYSGQGSYEQYF
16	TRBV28	CASSFGANRVGSPLHF
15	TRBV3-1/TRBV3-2	CASSFRTSGQETQYF